This entry is about one T cell receptor beta chain. Antigen unknown. These data originate in a study of CD8+ T cells in alopecia areata. General observations from the study: Clonality in the scalp and expanded CD8+ clones ranked among the top 100 were significantly decreased by tofacitinib. There were many expanded lesional clones persisting in scalp and blood during tofacitinib.

The authors extracted RNA and reverse transcribed it into cDNA as the sequencing template. Sequencing used immunoSEQ multiplex PCR; TCRdb keeps in-frame clones, though not all of them. The sample carries some 58,000 clones, 35% to 55% recorded once. The CDR3 is made up of 18 amino acids. The germline CDR1 and CDR2 sequences are MDHEN and SYDVKM. The trim removed 6 bases at V and 0 bases at J, leaving 14 bases unmatched. Stated treatment: oral pan-JAK inhibitor, 5-10 mg twice daily. The chain has TRBV28 and TRBJ1-5, with 7 bases aligning to TRBD1. Here the sequenced sample was CD8+ T cells sorted from blood, taken between weeks 36 and 40, from a patient treated with tofacitinib. The sequence was collected from a human donor with alopecia areata. The CDR3 DNA reads as TGTGCCAGCAGGGGGGACAGACCCTTTGCTGATAGCAATCAGCCCCAGCATTTT. Translated, it gives CASRGDRPFADSNQPQHF.